The present T cell receptor beta chain was sequenced within a study of blood T cell repertoires in COVID-19. The assay was immunoSEQ multiplex PCR, and TCRdb's table has in-frame clones only and misses some. The sample comprises approximately 120,000 clones, roughly 88% of which are singletons, and about 5.4% rests with the top ten. V lost 8 bases and J 4 bases, leaving 6 bases between the germline ends. The CDR3 consists of 11 residues. Germline V gene lookup returns CDR1 SNHLY and CDR2 FYNNEI. The specimen sequenced was peripheral blood. This TCR was sampled from a human donor in a cohort sampled during active COVID-19. The rearrangement joins TRBV2 to TRBJ2-1; D ambiguous. The CDR3 here is CASLSYNEQFF. The CDR3 nucleotides read TGTGCCAGCCTCAGTTACAATGAGCAGTTCTTC.